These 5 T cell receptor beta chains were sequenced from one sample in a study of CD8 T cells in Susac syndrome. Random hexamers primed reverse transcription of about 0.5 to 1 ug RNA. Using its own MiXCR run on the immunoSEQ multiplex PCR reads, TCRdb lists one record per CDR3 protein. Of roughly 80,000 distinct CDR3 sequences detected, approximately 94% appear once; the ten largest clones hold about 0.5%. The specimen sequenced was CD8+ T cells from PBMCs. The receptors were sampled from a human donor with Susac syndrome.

The CDR3 spells CASSTGGWNTEAFF. CDR3 nucleotide sequence: TGTGCCAGTAGTACAGGGGGATGGAACACTGAAGCTTTCTTT. The chain joins TRBV19 to TRBJ1-1, with TRBD1 matching over 7 bases. Germline loops: CDR1 LNHDA, CDR2 SQIVND (reference sequence). Germline trimming cut 4 bases from V and 1 base from J; bases unmatched to any gene: 3. The CDR3 length is 14 residues.

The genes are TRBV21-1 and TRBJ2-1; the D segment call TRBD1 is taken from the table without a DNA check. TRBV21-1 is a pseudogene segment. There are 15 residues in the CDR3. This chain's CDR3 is CASSKGQGAGGEQFF. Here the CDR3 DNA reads TGTGCCAGCAGCAAAGGACAGGGGGCAGGTGGTGAGCAGTTCTTC.

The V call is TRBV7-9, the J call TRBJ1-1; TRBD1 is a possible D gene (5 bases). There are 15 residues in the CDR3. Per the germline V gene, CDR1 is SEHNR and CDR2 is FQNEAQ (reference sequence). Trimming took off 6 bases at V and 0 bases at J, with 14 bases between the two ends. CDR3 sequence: CASRGGGDVNTEAFF. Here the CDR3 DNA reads TGTGCCAGCAGGGGGGGTGGGGATGTGAACACTGAAGCTTTCTTT. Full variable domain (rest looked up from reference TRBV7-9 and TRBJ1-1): DTGVSQNPRHKITKRGQNVTFRCDPISEHNRLYWYRQTLGQGPEFLTYFQNEAQLEKSRLLSDRFSAERPKGSFSTLEIQRTEQGDSAMYLCASRGGGDVNTEAFFGQGTRLTVV.

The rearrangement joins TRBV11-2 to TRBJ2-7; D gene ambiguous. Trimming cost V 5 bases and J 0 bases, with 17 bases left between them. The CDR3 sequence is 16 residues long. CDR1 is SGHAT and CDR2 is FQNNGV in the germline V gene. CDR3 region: CASSVHRALASYEQYF. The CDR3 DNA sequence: TGTGCCAGCAGCGTCCATCGTGCCTTAGCCTCCTACGAGCAGTACTTC.

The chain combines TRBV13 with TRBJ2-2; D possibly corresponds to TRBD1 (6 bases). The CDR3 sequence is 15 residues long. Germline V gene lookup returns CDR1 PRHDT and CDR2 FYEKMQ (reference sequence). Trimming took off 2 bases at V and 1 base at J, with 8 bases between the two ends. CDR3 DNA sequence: TGTGCCAGCAGCTTAACACAGGGGAACACCGGGGAGCTGTTTTTT. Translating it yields CASSLTQGNTGELFF.